A selection of T cell receptor beta chains follows, all from one sample in a study of Ad26.COV2.S vaccination and SARS-CoV-2 variants. Produced via immunoSEQ multiplex PCR; TCRdb's table is partial and in-frame only. The sample records approximately 480,000 clones, approximately 88% being singletons. Here the sequenced sample was peripheral blood, taken in a trial of Ad26.COV2.S vaccine versus placebo. These receptors originate from a person aged 18-60 years who received the Ad26.COV2.S COVID-19 vaccine or a placebo. The CDR3 runs from the conserved cysteine through the conserved F or W. The D gene is left open where the match is weak. The size entry is marked missing in some rows and otherwise reads once, few, many or a size class.

v_call	clone_size	j_call	d_call	cdr3_nt	cdr3_aa
TRBV11-3	once	TRBJ2-2	.	TGTGCCAGCAGCCACAACAGGGTCGGGGCCGGGGAGCTGTTTTTT	CASSHNRVGAGELFF
TRBV9	.	TRBJ1-5	.	TGTGCCAGCAGCGTAGATTTCGGGGGGGGTCAGCCCCAGCATTTT	CASSVDFGGGQPQHF
TRBV28	.	TRBJ2-5	.	TGTGCCAGCAGACCCCTGGGGGAGGGGGTCAGGGAGACCCAGTACTTC	CASRPLGEGVRETQYF
TRBV24-1	.	TRBJ1-4	.	TGTGCCACCAGTGAGGTCGGGCCTGGAACTAATGAAAAACTGTTTTTT	CATSEVGPGTNEKLFF
TRBV28	once	TRBJ1-5	.	TGTGCCAGCAGTTTATCCGGCGCCCCCCGCAATCAGCCCCAGCATTTT	CASSLSGAPRNQPQHF
TRBV6-6	.	TRBJ1-4	.	TGTGCCAGCAGTTACGGGCGTCGAGCCGCTAATGAAAAACTGTTTTTT	CASSYGRRAANEKLFF
TRBV29-1	.	TRBJ1-1	TRBD1	TGCAGCGTGCCCGGACAGGGGGCAACCATGAACACTGAAGCTTTCTTT	CSVPGQGATMNTEAFF
TRBV30	.	TRBJ2-6	.	TGTGCTTATCTATCTGGGGCCAACGTCCTGACTTTC	CAYLSGANVLTF
TRBV4-2	.	TRBJ2-1	.	TGTGCCAGCAGCCAAGATCAGGGAGGACCACAGTTCTTC	CASSQDQGGPQFF
TRBV19	.	TRBJ1-1	.	TGTGCCAGTAGTACAACAGGGCTGTGGAGCACTGAAGCTTTCTTT	CASSTTGLWSTEAFF
TRBV16	once	TRBJ2-1	.	TGTGCCAGCAGCCTAAACCAAGGTAGCGGTGAGCAGTTCTTC	CASSLNQGSGEQFF
TRBV5-4	.	TRBJ2-7	TRBD1	TGTGCCAGCAGCCCCGGCCCCGCGACAGGGGGTTCCGACGAGCAGTACTTC	CASSPGPATGGSDEQYF
TRBV7-9	.	TRBJ2-1	TRBD2	TGTGCCAGCAGCTTAAGCGGGAGGTCGGACAATGAGCAGTTCTTC	CASSLSGRSDNEQFF
TRBV11-2	.	TRBJ2-1	TRBD2	TGTGCCAGCAGCTCCGACCTAGGGACTAGCGGGGGCTATGAGCAGTTCTTC	CASSSDLGTSGGYEQFF
TRBV7-2	.	TRBJ1-6	TRBD1	TGTGCCAGCAGCACCCGACAGGGAGTTAATTCACCCCTCCACTTT	CASSTRQGVNSPLHF
TRBV7-3	.	TRBJ2-7	.	TGTGCCAGCAGCTTGCAGGGGGGCAACGAGCAGTACTTC	CASSLQGGNEQYF
TRBV30	.	TRBJ1-1	.	TGTGCCTGGATAAAGGGGAACACTGAAGCTTTCTTT	CAWIKGNTEAFF
TRBV27	.	TRBJ2-1	.	TGTGCCAGCAGTTTGCTAGCAAGGGGGTTCAATGAGCAGTTCTTC	CASSLLARGFNEQFF
TRBV5-4	.	TRBJ2-6	.	TGTGCCAGCAGCCACGGACCCGATCCTTCTGGGGCCAACGTCCTGACTTTC	CASSHGPDPSGANVLTF
TRBV29-1	.	TRBJ1-1	TRBD1	TGCAGCGTGAGAACAGGGGGCTACACTGAAGCTTTCTTT	CSVRTGGYTEAFF
TRBV19	.	TRBJ2-1	.	TGTGCCAGTAGTATTACCTACAATGAGCAGTTCTTC	CASSITYNEQFF
TRBV3-1/TRBV3-2	.	TRBJ2-3	.	TGTGCCAGCAGCCAAGATGTCCCAGATACGCAGTATTTT	CASSQDVPDTQYF
TRBV28	.	TRBJ2-3	.	TGTGCCAGCAGTTTGTCTCAACACCATACGCAGTATTTT	CASSLSQHHTQYF
TRBV19	.	TRBJ1-6	.	TGTGCCAGTAGAGCGGGCAGGCAAAAGAATTCACCCCTCCACTTT	CASRAGRQKNSPLHF
TRBV10-3	.	TRBJ2-2	TRBD1	TGTGCCATCAAGGGACAGCCCACCGGGGAGCTGTTTTTT	CAIKGQPTGELFF
TRBV14	.	TRBJ2-1	.	TGTGCCAGCAGCCAAGACATCGCAGTCAATGAGCAGTTCTTC	CASSQDIAVNEQFF
TRBV5-4	.	TRBJ2-1	TRBD2	TGTGCCAGCAGCTTGGAGCGGGAAGGCAATGAGCAGTTCTTC	CASSLEREGNEQFF
TRBV7-2	.	TRBJ1-1	.	TGTGCCAGCAGCTTAACAGGGAAAACCTGGGCTTTCTTT	CASSLTGKTWAFF
TRBV27	.	TRBJ2-1	TRBD2	TGTGCCAGCAGTCTAGCGGGACCCTACAATGAGCAGTTCTTC	CASSLAGPYNEQFF
TRBV6-5	.	TRBJ1-6	.	TGTGCCAGCACCAGGGGCTCCTATAATTCACCCCTCCACTTT	CASTRGSYNSPLHF
TRBV6-5	.	TRBJ1-4	.	TGTGCCAGCAGTTACCGTCGGACAGCCGGTAATGAAAAACTGTTTTTT	CASSYRRTAGNEKLFF
TRBV9	.	TRBJ1-2	.	TGTGCCAGCAGCCTAGACCCTATCCCGGGGGAGGGCTACACCTTC	CASSLDPIPGEGYTF
TRBV28	.	TRBJ2-7	TRBD1	TGTGCCAGCAGGGAGACAGGGGACCTCTCCTACGAGCAGTACTTC	CASRETGDLSYEQYF
TRBV19	.	TRBJ2-1	TRBD2	TGTGCCAGTAGTATGACTTCGGGAGGCTACAATGAGCAGTTCTTC	CASSMTSGGYNEQFF
TRBV6-2/TRBV6-3	few	TRBJ1-1	.	TGTGCCAGCAGTAGGACAGCCGTCTGGGGGACTGAAGCTTTCTTT	CASSRTAVWGTEAFF